This T cell receptor beta chain was recorded in a study of tumor-infiltrating lymphocytes in localized non-small cell lung cancer. Across the study: The cohort mixed smokers and never-smokers, several histologies, and some post-neoadjuvant-chemotherapy samples. Resected tumor was paired with non-adjacent uninvolved lung from the same patient.

Concerning this clone: Its antigen remains unknown. This sample includes further DNA sequences coding for the same CDR3.

The CDR3 has 14 residues. V lost 5 bases, J lost 5 bases, and 12 bases lay in between. CDR1 and CDR2 from the germline V gene are SGHAT and FQNNGV. Findings of the study overall: TCR sequencing covered a subset of patients with enough tissue.

Assay: immunoSEQ multiplex PCR; the TCRdb copy retains only in-frame clones and omits some. In the table there are approximately 8,000 clones, around 79% of which are singletons. Source material: uninvolved lung tissue not adjacent to the tumor. The genes are TRBV11-2 and TRBJ2-2; D gene uncertain. This receptor was identified in a human donor with non-small cell lung cancer. CDR3 region: CASSPLTFTGELFF. The CDR3 coding sequence is TGTGCCAGCAGCCCCCTTACATTTACCGGGGAGCTGTTTTTT.